This TCR beta chain was sequenced during a study of T cells after yellow fever vaccination. Turning to the study itself: For low cell numbers, libraries were made with SMART-Seq v4 Ultra Low Input.

Germline loops: CDR1 ENHRY, CDR2 SYGVKD. V dropped 4 bases and J dropped 6; count of bases not matched to a gene: 4. This CDR3 contains 14 residues. Template-switching 5'RACE yielded the TCR cDNA; a universal primer site and UMIs were added in the process. TCRdb re-called the 5' RACE reads through MiXCR, storing one row per CDR3 protein. The sample contains some 300,000 distinct CDR3 sequences, roughly 8.6% of which appear only once. To note about this clonotype: What it recognizes is unknown.

Points from the study as a whole: Clonotypes appearing in both CD4 and CD8 compartments existed, and their share was small.

This chain uses TRBV10-3 with TRBJ1-4, with TRBD1 matching over 8 bases. This receptor was identified in a young man who received the YFV17D yellow fever vaccine. The material was PBMCs, obtained approximately 47 days after the first yellow fever vaccination. The CDR3 DNA reads as TGTGCCATCAGTGGATCAGGGGGCCATGAAAAACTGTTTTTT. This sequence encodes CAISGSGGHEKLFF.